One sample yielded the 18 T cell receptor beta chains listed below, sequenced in a study of neurological immune-mediated disorders. As to time point: longitudinal time-point 3. TCRdb reanalysed the 5' RACE reads using MiXCR and keeps one entry per CDR3 protein. This sample has 84,000 or so distinct CDR3 sequences; about 4% occur once, and the top ten carry approximately 5.4%. Sequencing was done on a sample of PBMCs. The source of these receptors is a woman aged 55-70 years with multiple sclerosis.

The chain carries TRBV10-3 and TRBJ2-1, with 9 bases identical to TRBD2. V shed 2 bases and J 4 bases; nucleotides not matched to a gene: 6. The CDR3 is 16 residues long. The germline gives CDR1 ENHRY, CDR2 SYGVKD. CDR3 loop: CAISESSGGGYNEQFF. The CDR3 region has the DNA TGTGCCATCAGTGAGAGTAGCGGGGGAGGATACAATGAGCAGTTCTTC.

This clonotype has ten or more counts. The chain recombines TRBV24-1 with TRBJ2-1; 8 nucleotides agree with TRBD2. J was trimmed by 7 bases and V by 5 bases; bases with no gene match: 9. Germline V CDR1 and CDR2: KGHDR, SFDVKD. CDR3 length equals 15 residues. The CDR3 spells CATSGTGTRGNEQFF. CDR3 bases: TGTGCCACCAGTGGAACCGGGACTAGAGGGAATGAGCAGTTCTTC.

Notes on this clonotype: Given a much more abundant clone one base away, this may be a read error. The chain is built from TRBV2 and TRBJ2-7; no definite D call. V lost 11 bases, J lost 1 base, and 21 bases lay in between. The germline CDR1 and CDR2 sequences are SNHLY and FYNNEI. The CDR3 consists of 15 residues. The CDR3 DNA reads as TGTGCCTCCCTCATGTGGGCCTTACAATCCTACGAGCAGTACTTC. Translation: CASLMWALQSYEQYF.

This clonotype occurred many times. V is TRBV28 and J is TRBJ2-3, with a tentative D call TRBD1 (5 bases). The CDR3 has 13 amino acids. V gave up 2 bases and J gave up 6 bases, with 9 bases separating them. From germline, CDR1 is MDHEN and CDR2 SYDVKM. CDR3 nucleotide sequence: TGTGCCAGCAGTTTAGGGGCCCTGGATACGCAGTATTTT. Translation: CASSLGALDTQYF.

In its sample, this clonotype was seen many times. The V and J genes are TRBV3-1 and TRBJ2-3, with a weak D call TRBD2 (5 bases). Trimming removed 3 bases from V and 7 bases from J, with 17 bases in between. This CDR3 spans 15 amino acids. Germline V gene sequence: CDR1 LGHDT, CDR2 YNNKEL (reference sequence). The CDR3, as DNA: TGTGCCAGCAGCCAGAGCGTACTAGAGGGCCATACGCAGTATTTT. It translates to CASSQSVLEGHTQYF.

This clonotype has a count of ten or more. The chain has TRBV5-5 and TRBJ1-2; 10 nucleotides match TRBD1. The ends lost 2 bases at V and 4 bases at J; junction bases unmatched: 8. Per germline, CDR1 SGHKS and CDR2 YYEKEE (reference sequence). The CDR3 spans 16 residues. This chain's CDR3 is CASSLSGQGVSYGYTF. In DNA form, the CDR3 reads TGTGCCAGCAGCTTATCCGGACAGGGGGTCAGCTATGGCTACACCTTC.

This clonotype was seen at least ten times. The CDR3: CASSLMAGEEGYTF. For the CDR3, the DNA is TGTGCCAGCAGCTTAATGGCAGGGGAAGAGGGCTACACCTTC. The genes are TRBV7-9 and TRBJ1-2; D is possibly TRBD1 (6 bases). The CDR3 extends over 14 amino acids. CDR1 and CDR2 from the germline V gene are SEHNR and FQNEAQ (reference sequence). V gave up 2 bases and J gave up 8 bases, with 15 bases separating them.

This clonotype was observed many times. The chain recombines TRBV20-1 with TRBJ1-5; 8 bases are shared with TRBD1. V lost 2 bases and J lost 5; bases outside the gene matches: 8. The CDR3 consists of 15 residues. Germline lookup yields CDR1 DFQATT and CDR2 SNEGSKA (reference sequence). Here the CDR3 reads CSARPRTGRDQPQHF. The CDR3, as DNA: TGCAGTGCTAGACCGCGGACAGGGAGGGATCAGCCCCAGCATTTT.

Ten or more counts support this clonotype. The V gene is TRBV20-1, the J gene TRBJ2-7, with D possibly TRBD1 on 5 matching bases. Deletions cut 2 bases from V and 4 bases from J, with 9 bases between. The CDR3 loop spans 12 amino acids. Germline CDR1 and CDR2: DFQATT and SNEGSKA (reference sequence). DNA for the CDR3: TGCAGTGCTAGAAGCAGGGATTACGAGCAGTACTTC. This codes for CSARSRDYEQYF.

This clonotype occurred many times. The chain is built from TRBV12-3 or TRBV12-4 and TRBJ1-5; the D is unclear. Trimming removed 3 bases at V and 3 bases at J, with 12 bases between. CDR3 length: 15 amino acids. The CDR3 loop reads CASSFRRGTNQPQHF. DNA of the CDR3: TGTGCCAGCAGTTTTAGGCGGGGAACCAATCAGCCCCAGCATTTT.

In its sample, this clonotype was seen many times. The genes are TRBV7-9 and TRBJ1-6, with D possibly being TRBD1 (6 bases). Germline CDR1 and CDR2: SEHNR and FQNEAQ (reference sequence). This CDR3 spans 16 amino acids. Trimming took off 5 bases at V and 0 bases at J, with 11 bases between the two ends. CDR3 sequence (DNA): TGTGCCAGCAGCAGACAGGCCAGCTCCTATAATTCACCCCTCCACTTT. This codes for CASSRQASSYNSPLHF.

About this clonotype: Being one base from a much bigger clone, this may be a read error. The CDR3 sequence: CASTTQGNTEAFF. The CDR3 region has the DNA TGTGCCAGCACCACACAGGGGAACACTGAAGCTTTCTTT. The V call is TRBV3-1, the J call TRBJ1-1; a possible D gene is TRBD1 (6 bases). Germline CDR1 LGHDT, CDR2 YNNKEL (reference sequence). The CDR3 has 13 residues. Trimming removed 7 bases at V and 1 base at J, with 10 bases between. Variable domain in full (rest from reference TRBV3-1 and TRBJ1-1): DTAVSQTPKYLVTQMGNDKSIKCEQNLGHDTMYWYKQDSKKFLKIMFSYNNKELIINETVPNRFSPKSPDKAHLNLHINSLELGDSAVYFCASTTQGNTEAFFGQGTRLTVV.

This clonotype was counted many times. This rearrangement joins TRBV20-1 to TRBJ1-4; weak D call: TRBD1 (5 bases). Germline-derived CDR1 and CDR2 are DFQATT and SNEGSKA (reference sequence). The V and J ends lost 6 bases and 0 bases respectively, with 8 bases between them. This CDR3 is built from 13 residues. For the CDR3, the DNA is TGCAGTGCCGCAGGGTCAACTAATGAAAAACTGTTTTTT. This encodes CSAAGSTNEKLFF.

This clonotype came up many times. The genes are TRBV20-1 and TRBJ1-1; D might be TRBD1 (5 bases). The V and J ends lost 7 bases and 3 bases respectively, with 21 bases between them. Germline values: CDR1 DFQATT, CDR2 SNEGSKA (reference sequence). The CDR3 covers 15 residues. CDR3 in DNA: TGCAGTGGAATACTGGGGCCTTATTTGGACACTGAAGCTTTCTTT. Amino acid sequence: CSGILGPYLDTEAFF.

There are many counts of this clonotype. The chain links TRBV7-9 to TRBJ2-2, with D unresolved. Trimming pared 4 bases from V and 5 bases from J, leaving 17 bases between. This CDR3 spans 16 amino acids. Germline CDR1 and CDR2: SEHNR and FQNEAQ (reference sequence). This CDR3 is CASSSPLGSHTGELFF. CDR3 in DNA: TGTGCCAGCAGCTCCCCCCTCGGGTCCCATACCGGGGAGCTGTTTTTT. Full variable domain (rest looked up from reference TRBV7-9 and TRBJ2-2): DTGVSQNPRHKITKRGQNVTFRCDPISEHNRLYWYRQTLGQGPEFLTYFQNEAQLEKSRLLSDRFSAERPKGSFSTLEIQRTEQGDSAMYLCASSSPLGSHTGELFFGEGSRLTVL.

This clonotype has ten or more counts. This chain uses TRBV7-8 with TRBJ2-7; 12 nucleotides align to TRBD1. V lost 4 bases to trimming and J lost 6 bases; unmatched junction nucleotides: 10. The CDR3 has 16 residues. Germline CDR1 and CDR2: SGHVS and FQNEAQ. The CDR3 nucleotides read TGTGCCAGCAGCTCAAGCTCGGGACAGGGGGCCGGCGAGCAGTACTTC. Translated, it gives CASSSSSGQGAGEQYF.

J is TRBJ2-5 and V is TRBV7-9; the match to TRBD2 covers 8 bases. V lost 11 bases to trimming and J lost 4 bases; unmatched junction nucleotides: 6. The V gene's germline CDR1 is SEHNR and CDR2 FQNEAQ (reference sequence). There are 12 residues in the CDR3. The CDR3 sequence is CASERGRETQYF. The DNA of the CDR3 is TGTGCCTCGGAGCGGGGGCGAGAGACCCAGTACTTC.

In its sample, this clonotype was seen many times. V usage is TRBV7-2 and J usage is TRBJ1-4; D is unresolved. V dropped 6 bases and J dropped 7 bases, with 15 bases sitting between them. The CDR3 runs 14 residues. The V gene's germline CDR1 is SGHTA and CDR2 FQGNSA. The CDR3 protein is CASRPGPMGEKLFF. The CDR3 DNA is TGTGCCAGCAGACCGGGTCCAATGGGTGAAAAACTGTTTTTT.